The 31 T cell receptor beta chains below come from one sample, sequenced in a study of blood T cells in healthy people across ages. PCR was performed a second time for roughly 7 to 11 cycles using a sample-barcoded 5' primer and a J-beta primer mix. TCRdb used MiXCR to reprocess the 5' RACE reads, holding one entry per CDR3 protein. The table lists 450,000 to 650,000 distinct CDR3 sequences, under 30% of them singletons, with 7.5% to 9% in the top ten. The same sample was also used in a study of T cells of mothers and their children.

Sequenced sample: blood. The receptors originated from a boy between 10 and 17 years old in good health.

The table lists this clonotype with a few counts. This chain joins TRBV4-3 and TRBJ2-3, with D perhaps TRBD1 (5 bases). CDR3 length: 15 residues. V was shortened by 5 bases and J by 4 bases, with 16 bases between the two germline ends. The germline V gene encodes CDR1 LGHNA and CDR2 YSLEER. CDR3 residues: CASSTPEQGADTQYF. As DNA, the CDR3 is TGCGCCAGCAGCACCCCCGAGCAGGGTGCAGATACGCAGTATTTT.

V gene TRBV21-1 combines with J gene TRBJ2-3. TRBV21-1 is labeled a pseudogene. The CDR3 sequence is 14 residues long. This CDR3 reads CASGKGNGTDTQYF. DNA for the CDR3: TGTGCCAGCGGCAAAGGTAACGGCACAGATACGCAGTATTTT.

V gene TRBV20-1 combines with J gene TRBJ2-5, with TRBD2 matching 12 bases. Germline loops: CDR1 DFQATT, CDR2 SNEGSKA (reference sequence). Trimming removed 5 bases from V and 3 bases from J; junction bases left unmatched: 7. CDR3 length: 15 amino acids. The CDR3 reads CSAGRLAGDKETQYF. The CDR3 bases are TGCAGTGCTGGAAGACTAGCGGGGGATAAAGAGACCCAGTACTTC.

The rearrangement uses TRBV3-1 and TRBJ2-4; 9 nucleotides align to TRBD2. V dropped 5 bases and J dropped 3; count of bases not matched to a gene: 8. Per the germline V gene, CDR1 is LGHDT and CDR2 is YNNKEL (reference sequence). The CDR3 extends over 16 amino acids. The CDR3 bases are TGTGCCAGCAGCGTGACTAGCGGTTACCGCAAAAACATTCAGTACTTC. Its translation: CASSVTSGYRKNIQYF. The variable domain in full, with the rest retrieved from reference TRBV3-1 and TRBJ2-4, is DTAVSQTPKYLVTQMGNDKSIKCEQNLGHDTMYWYKQDSKKFLKIMFSYNNKELIINETVPNRFSPKSPDKAHLNLHINSLELGDSAVYFCASSVTSGYRKNIQYFGAGTRLSVL.

The chain carries TRBV10-2 and TRBJ2-5, with a weak D call TRBD2 (6 bases). The germline CDR1 and CDR2 sequences are WSHSY and SAAADI. V was trimmed by 3 bases and J by 9 bases, leaving 14 bases between them. The CDR3 has 13 residues. CDR3 region: CASSDPGRQAQYF. CDR3 DNA: TGCGCCAGCAGTGACCCGGGGAGGCAGGCCCAGTACTTC.

About this clonotype itself: An end of the junction differs from the germline gene, which may be a read error. The gene calls are TRBV6-5 and TRBJ2-5, with 9 bases aligning to TRBD2. The germline V gene encodes CDR1 MNHEY and CDR2 SVGAGI. This CDR3 is built from 15 residues. The CDR3 here is CASSYRTSAYNERFF. In DNA, the CDR3 is TGTGCCAGCAGTTACCGGACTAGCGCTTACAATGAGCGGTTCTTC.

There are a few counts of this clonotype. The V call is TRBV27, the J call TRBJ2-7; no definite D call. The V gene lost 1 base and the J gene lost 1 base, with 8 bases spanning the gap. Germline V gene data show CDR1 as MNHEY and CDR2 as SMNVEV (reference sequence). The CDR3 spans 14 residues. In DNA form, the CDR3 reads TGTGCCAGCAGTTTATTGATGGGTTCCTACGAGCAGTACTTC. This sequence encodes CASSLLMGSYEQYF.

V usage is TRBV20-1 and J usage is TRBJ2-5; the match to TRBD2 covers 10 bases. In germline, CDR1 is DFQATT, CDR2 SNEGSKA (reference sequence). The ends lost 1 base at V and 5 bases at J; junction bases unmatched: 4. The CDR3 extends over 14 amino acids. The CDR3 region is CSARGSGGYETQYF. As DNA, the CDR3 is TGCAGTGCTAGAGGTAGCGGGGGGTATGAGACCCAGTACTTC.

This CDR3 is CASSPGGEQPQHF. The CDR3 nucleotides read TGCGCCAGCAGCCCAGGGGGGGAACAGCCCCAGCATTTT. The V call is TRBV4-1, the J call TRBJ1-5, with 7 bases identical to TRBD1. CDR1 and CDR2 (germline): MGHRA, YSYEKL. V shed 4 bases and J 7 bases; nucleotides not matched to a gene: 4. This CDR3 region has 13 residues.

This clonotype turned up a few times. This chain links TRBV21-1 with TRBJ2-2; TRBD2, the table's D call, was not compared with the DNA. TRBV21-1 is flagged as a pseudogene. The CDR3 sequence is 18 residues long. In nucleotides, the CDR3 is TGTGCCAGCAGCAAAGACCCCCAGCGGGGGGACGGCACCGGGGAGCTGTTTTTT. This translates into CASSKDPQRGDGTGELFF.

This clonotype appeared a few times. A much larger clone differs from this one at a single base, so this may be a read error. The chain employs TRBV15 and TRBJ2-1; D might be TRBD1 or TRBD2, each matching 5 bases. TRBJ2-5 matches the DNA end more closely, so the J call is doubtful. The CDR3 totals 14 residues. Germline CDR1 reads LNHNV; CDR2 reads YYDKDF (reference sequence). The CDR3 region is CATSRWGNKETQYF. CDR3 nucleotides: TGTGCCACCAGCAGGTGGGGGAATAAAGAGACCCAGTACTTC.

The chain has TRBV5-1 and TRBJ2-7; 8 bases map to TRBD2. The germline CDR1 and CDR2 sequences are SGHRS and YFSETQ. The CDR3 is made up of 16 amino acids. V shed 0 bases and J 1 base; nucleotides not matched to a gene: 6. The CDR3 DNA follows: TGCGCCAGCAGCTTGGTTGCTAGCGGGCTTTCCTACGAGCAGTACTTC. Translating it yields CASSLVASGLSYEQYF. The variable domain in full, with the rest retrieved from reference TRBV5-1 and TRBJ2-7, is KAGVTQTPRYLIKTRGQQVTLSCSPISGHRSVSWYQQTPGQGLQFLFEYFSETQRNKGNFPGRFSGRQFSNSRSEMNVSTLELGDSALYLCASSLVASGLSYEQYFGPGTRLTVT.

This clonotype was found a few times. The CDR3 DNA follows: TGTGCCAGCAATCCGGGAAGGGATCAGCCCCAGCATTTT. This sequence encodes CASNPGRDQPQHF. This chain connects TRBV12-3 or TRBV12-4 to TRBJ1-5; D is unclear. Trimming left V 7 bases short and J 5 bases short, with 12 bases between. The CDR3 is made up of 13 amino acids.

The chain carries TRBV5-1 and TRBJ2-2; 7 bases fit TRBD1. The CDR3 has 15 residues. Trimming at V came to 3 bases and at J to 0 bases, leaving 2 bases not matched to a gene. Germline loops: CDR1 SGHRS, CDR2 YFSETQ. CDR3 in amino acids: CASSSGQTNTGELFF. CDR3 sequence (DNA): TGCGCCAGCAGCTCGGGACAGACGAACACCGGGGAGCTGTTTTTT.

This chain connects TRBV29-1 to TRBJ2-7, with D unclear. CDR1 is SQVTM and CDR2 is ANQGSEA in the germline V gene. The CDR3 has 14 residues. Trimming shortened V by 5 bases and J by 0 bases, and 14 bases separated the two germline ends. CDR3 amino acids: CSVLLALRSYEQYF. CDR3 bases: TGCAGCGTTTTATTAGCTCTCCGCTCCTACGAGCAGTACTTC.

The V and J genes are TRBV7-9 and TRBJ2-5; D is perhaps TRBD1 (5 bases). Germline V lookup: CDR1 SEHNR, CDR2 FQNEAQ (reference sequence). This CDR3 is built from 14 residues. V lost 0 bases and J lost 5, with 10 bases in between. The CDR3 DNA reads TGTGCCAGCAGCTTAGCCAGGGCGGAGGAGACCCAGTACTTC. This translates into CASSLARAEETQYF. Supplemented by reference TRBV7-9 and TRBJ2-5, the full variable domain reads DTGVSQNPRHKITKRGQNVTFRCDPISEHNRLYWYRQTLGQGPEFLTYFQNEAQLEKSRLLSDRFSAERPKGSFSTLEIQRTEQGDSAMYLCASSLARAEETQYFGPGTRLLVL.

The chain joins TRBV5-1 to TRBJ1-1; no clear D. V gave up 0 bases and J gave up 0 bases, with 9 bases separating them. This CDR3 has 15 residues. CDR1 is SGHRS, CDR2 YFSETQ, per germline. The CDR3 sequence is CASSLASGVNTEAFF. The CDR3 region has the DNA TGCGCCAGCAGCTTGGCTTCCGGGGTGAACACTGAAGCTTTCTTT.

The V and J genes are TRBV11-2 and TRBJ2-1; no firm D call. Germline loops: CDR1 SGHAT, CDR2 FQNNGV. The CDR3 totals 13 residues. Trimming removed 4 bases from V and 8 bases from J, with 12 bases in between. CDR3 sequence (DNA): TGTGCCAGCAGCTCAGGACCCTTCTATGAGCAGTTCTTC. Encoded protein: CASSSGPFYEQFF. Supplemented by reference TRBV11-2 and TRBJ2-1, the full variable domain reads EAGVAQSPRYKIIEKRQSVAFWCNPISGHATLYWYQQILGQGPKLLIQFQNNGVVDDSQLPKDRFSAERLKGVDSTLKIQPAKLEDSAVYLCASSSGPFYEQFFGPGTRLTVL.

V gene TRBV28 combines with J gene TRBJ2-7; no clear D. Trimming took off 1 base at V and 5 bases at J, with 3 bases between the two ends. The CDR3 has 11 amino acids. In germline, CDR1 is MDHEN, CDR2 SYDVKM. The CDR3 region has the DNA TGTGCCAGCAGTTTATCCCACGAGCAGTACTTC. It is translated as CASSLSHEQYF.

This clonotype was detected many times. The chain links TRBV4-3 to TRBJ2-7, with D perhaps TRBD2 (6 bases). The CDR3 loop spans 16 amino acids. CDR1 and CDR2 from the germline V gene are LGHNA and YSLEER. Trimming took off 0 bases at V and 0 bases at J, with 12 bases between the two ends. The chain's CDR3 is CASSQDLGGNSYEQYF. DNA of the CDR3: TGCGCCAGCAGCCAAGATCTAGGCGGGAACTCCTACGAGCAGTACTTC.

This clonotype was picked up a small number of times. The chain combines TRBV7-9 with TRBJ1-2; D call uncertain. CDR1 SEHNR and CDR2 FQNEAQ come from the germline V gene (reference sequence). The CDR3 sequence is 13 residues long. Trimming stripped 1 base from V and 3 bases from J, with 6 bases between. CDR3 nucleotide sequence: TGTGCCAGCAGCTTAGGGCTAGACTATGGCTACACCTTC. Translation: CASSLGLDYGYTF. Complete variable domain (other parts from reference TRBV7-9 and TRBJ1-2): DTGVSQNPRHKITKRGQNVTFRCDPISEHNRLYWYRQTLGQGPEFLTYFQNEAQLEKSRLLSDRFSAERPKGSFSTLEIQRTEQGDSAMYLCASSLGLDYGYTFGSGTRLTVV.

This clonotype was counted only a few times. This sequence joins TRBV27 and TRBJ2-3; D might be TRBD2 (6 bases). Trimming removed 6 bases at V and 3 bases at J, with 13 bases between. The CDR3 length is 14 residues. Germline CDR1 is MNHEY and CDR2 is SMNVEV (reference sequence). The CDR3 region has the DNA TGTGCCAGCAGAATGAGTCGGGGGACAGATACGCAGTATTTT. As protein: CASRMSRGTDTQYF.

The chain carries TRBV4-1 and TRBJ2-3; 12 positions agree with TRBD2. Germline V lookup: CDR1 MGHRA, CDR2 YSYEKL. This CDR3 has 17 residues. With V trimmed by 1 base and J by 5 bases, 7 bases remained unmatched. CDR3 residues: CASSQVASGGAGDTQYF. In nucleotides, the CDR3 is TGCGCCAGCAGCCAAGTAGCTAGCGGGGGGGCAGGAGATACGCAGTATTTT.

This clonotype was counted only a few times. The rearrangement links TRBV11-2 to TRBJ2-2; 13 nucleotides align to TRBD2. Germline V gives CDR1 SGHAT, CDR2 FQNNGV. The length of the CDR3 is 16 residues. V was pared by 4 bases and J by 8 bases, with 7 bases of the junction left unmatched. The CDR3 is CASSSPGLAGLGELFF. CDR3 nucleotide sequence: TGTGCCAGCAGCTCTCCGGGACTAGCGGGGTTAGGGGAGCTGTTTTTT.

This clonotype was seen a few times. J is TRBJ1-2 and V is TRBV9; TRBD1 is a possible D gene (5 bases). Germline loops: CDR1 SGDLS, CDR2 YYNGEE. This CDR3 is 15 amino acids long. V lost 0 bases, J lost 3 bases, and 12 bases lay in between. Here the CDR3 reads CASSVGPSTDYGYTF. CDR3 DNA: TGTGCCAGCAGCGTAGGTCCTTCGACAGACTATGGCTACACCTTC.

This clonotype was counted only a few times. The CDR3: CASSGALAAMKTQYF. Written as DNA, the CDR3 is TGTGCCAGCAGTGGGGCCCTAGCGGCCATGAAGACCCAGTACTTC. The V gene is TRBV6-1, the J gene TRBJ2-5; TRBD2 agrees at 7 bases. The trim removed 4 bases at V and 6 bases at J, leaving 11 bases unmatched. Germline CDR1 is MNHNS and CDR2 is SASEGT. The CDR3 loop spans 15 amino acids.

This clonotype was counted a few times. The genes are TRBV20-1 and TRBJ1-6; no definite D call. Trimming left V 2 bases short and J 5 bases short, with 10 bases between. CDR1 and CDR2 (germline): DFQATT, SNEGSKA (reference sequence). The CDR3 is 14 residues long. The CDR3 nucleotides read TGCAGTGCTAGAATACGAGAGAATAATTCACCCCTCCACTTT. It is translated as CSARIRENNSPLHF.

CDR3 loop: CASSPGGRGKTQYF. Written as DNA, the CDR3 is TGTGCCAGCAGTCCCGGCGGTAGGGGCAAGACCCAGTACTTC. V is TRBV28 and J is TRBJ2-5; D possibly corresponds to TRBD1 (5 bases). The germline V gene encodes CDR1 MDHEN and CDR2 SYDVKM. This CDR3 has 14 amino acids. Trimming pared 5 bases from V and 6 bases from J, leaving 16 bases between.

Only a few counts were recorded for this clonotype. The chain uses TRBV20-1 and TRBJ2-5; 7 bases map to TRBD2. Trimming took 0 bases from V and 4 from J; bases not matched to a gene: 5. The CDR3 consists of 14 residues. Germline-derived CDR1 and CDR2 are DFQATT and SNEGSKA (reference sequence). This CDR3 reads CSARERERVETQYF. The CDR3 DNA reads TGCAGTGCTAGAGAGCGGGAGCGAGTAGAGACCCAGTACTTC.

This clonotype has more than one count but fewer than ten. V usage is TRBV28 and J usage is TRBJ2-7; D is tentatively TRBD1 or TRBD2 (5 bases each). The V gene lost 4 bases and the J gene lost 5 bases, with 12 bases spanning the gap. This CDR3 spans 13 amino acids. Germline CDR1 reads MDHEN; CDR2 reads SYDVKM. Here the CDR3 DNA reads TGTGCCAGCAGTTCCGGGACCCACCACGAGCAGTACTTC. Its protein is CASSSGTHHEQYF.

This chain uses TRBV21-1 with TRBJ1-3. TRBV21-1 is a documented pseudogene. The CDR3 runs 17 residues. The CDR3 DNA follows: TGTGCCAGCAGCAAGGATACCAGGACCTCCTCTGGAAACACCATATATTTT. Translating it yields CASSKDTRTSSGNTIYF.